This is a list of T cell receptor beta chains from one sample in a study of blood T cell repertoires in COVID-19. The data were produced by immunoSEQ multiplex PCR, yet TCRdb's version contains in-frame clones alone and is incomplete. The sample shows around 200,000 clones, 86% of them seen only once. Source material: PBMCs or T cells enriched from blood (not recorded which). The origin of the receptors is a man aged 35 to 55 with acute COVID-19. CDR3s include the opening cysteine and the closing phenylalanine or tryptophan. D genes are given only for firm matches.

v_call	j_call	d_call	cdr3_aa
TRBV11-3	TRBJ1-1	-	CASSFNRDTEAFF
TRBV2	TRBJ1-5	TRBD1	CASTYADRGDQPQHF
TRBV15	TRBJ1-5	-	CATSERASNQPQHF
TRBV3-1/TRBV3-2	TRBJ1-1	TRBD1	CASSGVWTGVSNTEAFF
TRBV30	TRBJ2-3	-	CAWSDLYTQYF
TRBV28	TRBJ2-7	TRBD1	CASSLQGQGSYEQYF
TRBV2	TRBJ1-5	TRBD1	CASSPDRGGWQPQHF
TRBV6-2/TRBV6-3	TRBJ2-1	TRBD2	CASSYRTLAGVYNEQFF
TRBV19	TRBJ2-6	TRBD1	CASSIRLILGGQGTSGANVLTF
TRBV5-4	TRBJ1-2	TRBD1	CASSGTGVMHTF
TRBV5-5	TRBJ1-6	-	CASSGESSYNSPLHF
TRBV28	TRBJ2-1	TRBD2	CASSLETSGINEQFF
TRBV11-2	TRBJ2-7	TRBD1	CATKPGTAYEQYF
TRBV2	TRBJ1-2	-	CASRGGGGGYTF
TRBV27	TRBJ1-5	-	CASSLGQANQPQHF
TRBV28	TRBJ2-7	-	CASSFSGSYEQYF
TRBV5-1	TRBJ2-1	-	CASSLASTSYNEQFF
TRBV2	TRBJ2-3	-	CASSESLTRDTQYF
TRBV19	TRBJ1-6	-	CASSMIGGNSPLHF
TRBV19	TRBJ1-2	-	CASRGAWADYGYTF
TRBV5-1	TRBJ2-7	-	CASSLQGGTHKYF
TRBV11-2	TRBJ2-1	-	CASSLVPGLRNEQFF
TRBV9	TRBJ2-1	TRBD2	CASSVATSGNNEQFF
TRBV28	TRBJ2-2	TRBD1	CASKPYRGYTGELFF
TRBV10-3	TRBJ2-3	TRBD2	CAISVNSGGTDTQYF
TRBV27	TRBJ2-7	TRBD1	CASSPGQSYEQYF
TRBV9	TRBJ2-2	-	CASSASTVTGELFF
TRBV5-1	TRBJ1-4	-	CASSLFQEGEKLFF
TRBV5-1	TRBJ1-1	TRBD1	CASSSNRGDTEAFF
TRBV24-1	TRBJ1-2	-	CATSDLDYGYTF
TRBV19	TRBJ2-7	TRBD1	CASSIGSGQGREQYF
TRBV29-1	TRBJ1-2	TRBD1	CSVVDRGQNNYGYTF
TRBV11-3	TRBJ1-1	-	CASSGQGNTEAFF
TRBV30	TRBJ1-6	-	CAWNRDLSSPLHF
TRBV27	TRBJ2-3	TRBD2	CASKRTSGYTDTQYF
TRBV6-2/TRBV6-3	TRBJ2-7	-	CASSFLGGSYEQYF
TRBV6-4	TRBJ2-1	-	CASSDSGTPREQFF
TRBV7-2	TRBJ1-2	-	CASSISANYGYTF